This TCR beta chain comes out of a study of early T cells in non-severe SARS-CoV-2 infection. Overall study context: Whole-blood bulk RNA, unsorted, was sequenced, and chains were unpaired. Whole-study results and caveats: Lookups in VDJdb leaned toward anti-spike CD8 responses and missed private and CD4 specificities.

Comments on this clonotype: Its antigen is not identified.

Germline V gene data show CDR1 as SGHNT and CDR2 as YENEEA. V was pared by 4 bases and J by 8 bases, with 15 bases of the junction left unmatched. The CDR3 is 17 residues long. The library protocol tagged individual cDNA molecules with unique molecular identifiers. TCRdb independently ran MiXCR on the 5' RACE reads; one entry per CDR3 protein. Of over 75,000 distinct CDR3 sequences detected, under 15% appear once; the ten largest clones hold 2% to 2.5%. Sequencing was done on a sample of whole blood. The sequence was obtained from an adult who was a healthcare worker with PCR-confirmed SARS-CoV-2 infection or an uninfected control (not recorded which). The V and J genes are TRBV11-3 and TRBJ2-1; 9 bases map to TRBD1. As DNA, the CDR3 is TGTGCCAGCAGCTCCTCGCGGACCGGGACAGGGTACGATGAGCAGTTCTTC. This gives the protein CASSSSRTGTGYDEQFF.